This TCR beta chain was sequenced for a study of early stage breast cancer tumors. Across the study: Samples were sequenced at about 10-fold average coverage. Study-level findings and limits: Compared with adjacent normal breast, tumors showed around 2.7-fold denser, more clonal T cells. In about 90% of the 16 patients, blood comparison separated tumor from normal breast.

Assay: immunoSEQ multiplex PCR; the TCRdb copy retains only in-frame clones and omits some. Among about 70,000 clones listed, around 80% were seen once. Trimming removed 0 bases at V and 6 bases at J, with 27 bases between. CDR1 and CDR2 from the germline V gene are MNHNS and SASEGT. This CDR3 is 20 amino acids long. Regarding this clone: The antigen is undetermined.

Specimen: blood. The rearrangement joins TRBV6-1 to TRBJ1-5; D may be TRBD1 (5 bases). This TCR was sampled from a person aged 40-50 years with breast cancer. The CDR3 bases are TGTGCCAGCAGTGAAGCTATTTGGGTCGGGATGAGGCAGGGCGGTCAGCCCCAGCATTTT. Its translation: CASSEAIWVGMRQGGQPQHF.